The 15 T cell receptor beta chains reported below all come from one sample, sequenced in a study of cytotoxic CD8 clonotypes in ibrutinib-treated CLL. The repertoire was sequenced with immunoSEQ multiplex PCR; TCRdb's copy has only in-frame clones and lacks some. The data show approximately 150,000 clones, approximately 80% seen once. This sample comprised PBMCs, obtained after 24 months of ibrutinib treatment. The receptors come from a human donor with chronic lymphocytic leukemia.

The count of this clone is one. The J gene is TRBJ1-5, the V gene TRBV15; no clear D. From germline, CDR1 is LNHNV and CDR2 YYDKDF (reference sequence). V was trimmed by 0 bases and J by 16 bases, leaving 19 bases between them. The CDR3 consists of 14 residues. The CDR3 reads CATSRERYAGWHHF. For the CDR3, the DNA is TGTGCCACCAGCAGAGAGCGGTATGCGGGGTGGCATCATTTT.

The chain is built from TRBV18 and TRBJ2-1; TRBD1 agrees at 9 bases. This CDR3 region has 16 residues. The trim removed 6 bases at V and 6 bases at J, leaving 12 bases unmatched. The germline V gene has CDR1 KGHSH and CDR2 LQKENI. CDR3 in amino acids: CASSRNTGGASNEQFF. The DNA of the CDR3 is TGTGCCAGCTCTCGCAATACAGGGGGCGCATCCAATGAGCAGTTCTTC.

This clone was observed a few times. The chain recombines TRBV7-9 with TRBJ1-1, with unresolved D. Germline lookup yields CDR1 SEHNR and CDR2 FQNEAQ (reference sequence). The CDR3 length is 15 residues. Trimming shortened V by 2 bases and J by 3 bases, and 13 bases separated the two germline ends. Here the CDR3 DNA reads TGTGCCAGCAGCTTACCCTCGTGGAGGGACACTGAAGCTTTCTTT. Translated, it gives CASSLPSWRDTEAFF.

The chain links TRBV10-2 to TRBJ2-7; D is perhaps TRBD2 (6 bases). This CDR3 contains 11 residues. Trimming took off 10 bases at V and 4 bases at J, with 11 bases between the two ends. Germline V CDR1 and CDR2: WSHSY, SAAADI. The CDR3 nucleotides are TGCGCCACCGGGCGGGGATACGAGCAGTACTTC. Residues: CATGRGYEQYF.

V and J are TRBV6-1 and TRBJ1-2; D ambiguous. CDR3 length: 15 amino acids. Germline V gene sequence: CDR1 MNHNS, CDR2 SASEGT. Trimming removed 0 bases at V and 4 bases at J, with 12 bases between. The CDR3 protein is CASSEALGRTYGYTF. CDR3 DNA: TGTGCCAGCAGTGAAGCGCTAGGACGAACCTATGGCTACACCTTC.

The chain combines TRBV4-2 with TRBJ2-7; 11 positions match TRBD2. Germline assignment: CDR1 LGHNA and CDR2 YNFKEQ. The J segment lost 3 bases and the V segment lost 0 bases, leaving 7 bases of the junction unmatched. The CDR3 spans 17 residues. The CDR3 sequence: CASSQDISGRANYEQYF. The CDR3 region has the DNA TGTGCCAGCAGCCAAGATATTAGCGGGAGGGCCAACTACGAGCAGTACTTC.

As for this clone: The junction differs from germline at one of its ends, possibly a read error. The chain has TRBV7-3 and TRBJ1-5; 8 bases map to TRBD1. In germline, CDR1 is SGHTA, CDR2 FQGTGA. CDR3 length: 17 residues. The CDR3 bases are TGCGCCAGCAGCCAAGCCCGGGGCAGGGGGCTGAATCAGCCCCAGCATTTT. Its translation: CASSQARGRGLNQPQHF.

The rearrangement uses TRBV29-1 and TRBJ1-2; 10 bases map to TRBD1. The germline gives CDR1 SQVTM, CDR2 ANQGSEA. V lost 5 bases and J lost 5; bases outside the gene matches: 8. The CDR3 has 14 residues. CDR3 DNA: TGCAGCGTTCCCCGGACAGGGGGGGTTTATGGCTACACCTTC. Its protein product is CSVPRTGGVYGYTF.

The rearrangement links TRBV4-2 to TRBJ2-7; TRBD2 agrees at 9 bases. The CDR3 length is 15 residues. With 4 bases clipped from V and 5 bases from J, the junction kept 9 bases outside the gene matches. Per germline, CDR1 LGHNA and CDR2 YNFKEQ. The CDR3 region has the DNA TGTGCCAGCAGCCGGACCGGGACTAGCAGCCACGAGCAGTACTTC. Translating it yields CASSRTGTSSHEQYF.

The chain has TRBV11-3 and TRBJ2-7; 8 bases align to TRBD2. V dropped 5 bases and J dropped 0; count of bases not matched to a gene: 3. CDR1 is SGHNT and CDR2 is YENEEA in the germline V gene. This CDR3 has 14 residues. The CDR3 is CASSVGTSSYEQYF. For the CDR3, the DNA is TGTGCCAGCAGCGTAGGGACTAGCTCCTACGAGCAGTACTTC. Based on the CDR3 plus reference TRBV11-3 and TRBJ2-7, the full variable domain is EAGVVQSPRYKIIEKKQPVAFWCNPISGHNTLYWYLQNLGQGPELLIRYENEEAVDDSQLPKDRFSAERLKGVDSTLKIQPAELGDSAVYLCASSVGTSSYEQYFGPGTRLTVT.

The V gene is TRBV11-2, the J gene TRBJ2-7; possible D gene TRBD1, 5 bases. Per germline, CDR1 SGHAT and CDR2 FQNNGV. V was shortened by 5 bases and J by 7 bases, with 18 bases between the two germline ends. There are 14 residues in the CDR3. CDR3 DNA: TGTGCCAGCAGCCACGACCTCAGGGCACGGGAGCAGTACTTC. It yields the protein CASSHDLRAREQYF.

On this clone: Other DNA sequences from this sample encode an identical CDR3 as well. The chain carries TRBV5-1 and TRBJ2-1; D is uncertain. V lost 3 bases to trimming and J lost 2 bases, with 3 bases between them. There are 12 residues in the CDR3. Germline CDR1 reads SGHRS; CDR2 reads YFSETQ. CDR3 bases: TGCGCCAGCAGCTCCCCCTACAATGAGCAGTTCTTC. This codes for CASSSPYNEQFF.

This chain joins TRBV5-1 and TRBJ2-1, with 12 bases lining up with TRBD2. Germline loops: CDR1 SGHRS, CDR2 YFSETQ. This CDR3 comprises 19 residues. The J segment lost 1 base and the V segment lost 0 bases, leaving 8 bases of the junction unmatched. The CDR3 region is CASSLALAGGLGSYNEQFF. The CDR3 DNA is TGCGCCAGCAGCTTGGCTCTAGCGGGAGGGTTAGGATCCTACAATGAGCAGTTCTTC.

The chain couples TRBV30 to TRBJ1-2; TRBD1 matches at 9 bases. The junction had 9 bases not matched to a gene; V was cut back by 6 bases and J by 1 base. The CDR3 totals 15 residues. Germline V CDR1 and CDR2: GTSNPN, SVGIG (reference sequence). CDR3 region: CACARTGAINYGYTF. The DNA for the CDR3 is TGTGCCTGCGCGCGGACAGGGGCGATTAACTATGGCTACACCTTC.

The V and J genes are TRBV14 and TRBJ1-1; weak D call: TRBD1 (5 bases). CDR3 length: 12 residues. CDR1 and CDR2 (germline): SGHDN, FVKESK. The ends were cut back, 6 bases at V and 11 bases at J, with 16 bases in the middle. DNA of the CDR3: TGTGCCAGCAGTCGGGACGGTCCGTTTGCTTTCTTT. It yields the protein CASSRDGPFAFF.